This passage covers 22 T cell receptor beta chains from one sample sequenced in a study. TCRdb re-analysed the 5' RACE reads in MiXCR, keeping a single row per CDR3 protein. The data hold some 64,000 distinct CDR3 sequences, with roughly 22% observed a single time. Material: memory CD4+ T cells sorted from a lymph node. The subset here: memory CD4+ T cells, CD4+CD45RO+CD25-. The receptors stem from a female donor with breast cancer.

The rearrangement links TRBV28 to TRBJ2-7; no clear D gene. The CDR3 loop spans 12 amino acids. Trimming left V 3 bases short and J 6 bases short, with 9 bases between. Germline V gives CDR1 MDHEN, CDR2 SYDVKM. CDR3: CASSFSRSEQYF. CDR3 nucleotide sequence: TGTGCCAGCAGTTTCAGCCGATCCGAGCAGTACTTC.

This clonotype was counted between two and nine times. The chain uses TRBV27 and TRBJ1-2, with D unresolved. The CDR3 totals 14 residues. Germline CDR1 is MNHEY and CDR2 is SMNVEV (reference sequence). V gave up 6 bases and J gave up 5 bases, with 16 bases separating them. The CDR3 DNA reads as TGTGCCAGCAGCTCGGAGGCAGATTTTTATGGCTACACCTTC. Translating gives CASSSEADFYGYTF.

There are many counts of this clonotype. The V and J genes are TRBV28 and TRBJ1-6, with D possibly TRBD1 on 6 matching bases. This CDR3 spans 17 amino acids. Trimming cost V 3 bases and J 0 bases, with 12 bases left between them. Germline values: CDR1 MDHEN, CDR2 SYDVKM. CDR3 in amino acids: CASSFLQGGSYNSPLHF. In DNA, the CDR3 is TGTGCCAGCAGTTTCCTACAGGGAGGCTCCTATAATTCACCCCTCCACTTT.

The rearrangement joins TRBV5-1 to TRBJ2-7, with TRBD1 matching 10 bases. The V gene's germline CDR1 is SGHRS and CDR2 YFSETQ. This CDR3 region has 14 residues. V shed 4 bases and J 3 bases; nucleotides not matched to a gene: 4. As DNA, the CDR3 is TGCGCCAGCAGCCGGGGACAGGGGCTCTACGAGCAGTACTTC. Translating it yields CASSRGQGLYEQYF.

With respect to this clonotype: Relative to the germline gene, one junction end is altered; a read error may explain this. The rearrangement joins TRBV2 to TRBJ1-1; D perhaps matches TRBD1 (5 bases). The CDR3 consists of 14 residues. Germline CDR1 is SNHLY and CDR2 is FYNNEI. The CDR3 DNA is TGTGCCAGCCTTGAAGGGGTCGAGAACACTAAAGCTTTCTTT. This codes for CASLEGVENTKAFF.

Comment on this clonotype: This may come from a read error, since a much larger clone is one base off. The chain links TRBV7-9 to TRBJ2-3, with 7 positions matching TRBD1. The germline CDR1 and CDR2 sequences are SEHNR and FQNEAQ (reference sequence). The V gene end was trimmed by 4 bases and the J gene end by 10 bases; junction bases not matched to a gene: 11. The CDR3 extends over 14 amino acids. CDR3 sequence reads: CASSSASGQGAQYF. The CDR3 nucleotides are TGTGCCAGCAGCTCAGCTTCCGGCCAGGGGGCGCAGTATTTT.

The CDR3: CASSLSSPGASYSGANVLTF. In DNA form, the CDR3 reads TGTGCCAGCAGTTTGTCCTCCCCAGGGGCTTCATACTCTGGGGCCAACGTCCTGACTTTC. The V call is TRBV27, the J call TRBJ2-6, with D possibly TRBD1 on 6 matching bases. The germline V and J ends were trimmed by 3 bases and 0 bases, with 21 bases remaining between them. The CDR3 has 20 residues. Germline V gene lookup returns CDR1 MNHEY and CDR2 SMNVEV (reference sequence).

The CDR3 bases are TGTGCCAGCAGCTTCAACAGACCGACAGATACGCAGTATTTT. This sequence encodes CASSFNRPTDTQYF. The V gene is TRBV7-9, the J gene TRBJ2-3; D ambiguous. Looked up from germline, CDR1 is SEHNR and CDR2 is FQNEAQ (reference sequence). CDR3 length: 14 amino acids. The V and J ends lost 3 bases and 3 bases respectively, with 10 bases between them.

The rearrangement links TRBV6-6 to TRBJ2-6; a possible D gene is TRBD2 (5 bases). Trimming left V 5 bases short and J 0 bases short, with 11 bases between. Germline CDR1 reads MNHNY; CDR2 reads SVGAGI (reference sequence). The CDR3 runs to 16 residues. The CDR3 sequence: CASSTGGFSGANVLTF. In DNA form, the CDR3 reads TGTGCCAGCAGTACCGGAGGTTTCTCTGGGGCCAACGTCCTGACTTTC.

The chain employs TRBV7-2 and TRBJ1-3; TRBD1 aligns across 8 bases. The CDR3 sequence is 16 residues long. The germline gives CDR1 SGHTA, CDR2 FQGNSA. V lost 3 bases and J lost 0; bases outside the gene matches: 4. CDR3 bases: TGTGCCAGCAGCTTGGACAGGGCGGCCTCTGGAAACACCATATATTTT. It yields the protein CASSLDRAASGNTIYF.

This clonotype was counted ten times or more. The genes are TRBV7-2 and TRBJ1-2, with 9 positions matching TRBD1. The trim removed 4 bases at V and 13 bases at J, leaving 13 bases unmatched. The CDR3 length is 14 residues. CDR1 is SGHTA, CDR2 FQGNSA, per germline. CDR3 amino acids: CASSSPGQGLRLTF. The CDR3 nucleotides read TGTGCCAGCAGCTCGCCGGGACAGGGCCTTCGACTCACCTTC.

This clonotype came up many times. The CDR3 DNA reads as TGTGCCAGCAGTTACAGTGGGACAGGGACCTACGAGCAGTACTTC. Protein sequence: CASSYSGTGTYEQYF. The V and J genes are TRBV6-5 and TRBJ2-7; TRBD1 matches 9 bases. J was trimmed by 2 bases and V by 2 bases; bases with no gene match: 4. CDR3 length equals 15 residues. The V gene's germline CDR1 is MNHEY and CDR2 SVGAGI.

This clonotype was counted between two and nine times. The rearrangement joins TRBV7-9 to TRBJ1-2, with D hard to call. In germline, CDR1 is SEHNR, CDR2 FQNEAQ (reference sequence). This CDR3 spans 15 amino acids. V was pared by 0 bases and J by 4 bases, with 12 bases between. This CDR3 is CASSLAGPEGYGYTF. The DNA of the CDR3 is TGTGCCAGCAGCTTAGCCGGCCCCGAGGGCTATGGCTACACCTTC.

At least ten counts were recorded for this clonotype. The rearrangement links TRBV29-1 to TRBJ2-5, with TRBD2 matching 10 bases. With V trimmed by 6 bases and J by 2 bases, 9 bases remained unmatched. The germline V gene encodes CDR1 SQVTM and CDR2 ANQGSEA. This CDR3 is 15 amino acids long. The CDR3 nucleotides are TGCAGCGTGGAGTCTAGCGGGGGCTCACAAGAGACCCAGTACTTC. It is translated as CSVESSGGSQETQYF.

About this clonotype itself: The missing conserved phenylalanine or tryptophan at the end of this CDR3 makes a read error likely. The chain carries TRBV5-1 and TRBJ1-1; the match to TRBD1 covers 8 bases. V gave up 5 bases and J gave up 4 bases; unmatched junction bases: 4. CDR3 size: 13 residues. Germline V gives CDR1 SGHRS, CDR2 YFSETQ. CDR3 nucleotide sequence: TGCGCCAGCAGAGAGGACAGGGTCACTGAAGCTTTCTCT. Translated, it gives CASREDRVTEAFS.

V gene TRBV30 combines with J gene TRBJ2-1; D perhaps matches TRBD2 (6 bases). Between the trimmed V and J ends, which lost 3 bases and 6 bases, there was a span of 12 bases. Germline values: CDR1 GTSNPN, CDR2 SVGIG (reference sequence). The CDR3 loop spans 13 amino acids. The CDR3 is CAWSGSLGNEQFF. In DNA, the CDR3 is TGTGCCTGGAGCGGGAGCTTGGGCAATGAGCAGTTCTTC.

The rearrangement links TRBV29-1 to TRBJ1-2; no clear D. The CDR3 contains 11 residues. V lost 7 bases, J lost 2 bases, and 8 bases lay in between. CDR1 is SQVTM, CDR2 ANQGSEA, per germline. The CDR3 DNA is TGCAGCGCCCGGGAGAACTATGGCTACACCTTC. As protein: CSARENYGYTF.

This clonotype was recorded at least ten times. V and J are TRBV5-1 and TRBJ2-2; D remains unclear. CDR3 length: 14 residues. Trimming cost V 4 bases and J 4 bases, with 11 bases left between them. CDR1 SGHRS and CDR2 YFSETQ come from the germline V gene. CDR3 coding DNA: TGCGCCAGCAGCCTGCGACAACTCACCGGGGAGCTGTTTTTT. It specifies CASSLRQLTGELFF.

The CDR3 DNA reads TGCAGTGTTCCCCTGGGGCCGGCCTACGAGCAGTACTTC. Its translation is CSVPLGPAYEQYF. V gene TRBV20-1 combines with J gene TRBJ2-7, with D perhaps TRBD1 (5 bases). From germline, CDR1 is DFQATT and CDR2 SNEGSKA (reference sequence). Trimming took 7 bases from V and 2 from J, leaving 15 bases between them. CDR3 size: 13 residues.

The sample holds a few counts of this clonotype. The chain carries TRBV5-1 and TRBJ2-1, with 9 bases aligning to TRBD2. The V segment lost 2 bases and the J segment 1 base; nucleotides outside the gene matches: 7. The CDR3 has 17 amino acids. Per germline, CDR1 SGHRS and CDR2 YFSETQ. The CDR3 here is CASSLASGVQSYNEQFF. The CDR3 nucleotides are TGCGCCAGCAGCTTAGCTAGCGGGGTTCAGTCCTACAATGAGCAGTTCTTC.

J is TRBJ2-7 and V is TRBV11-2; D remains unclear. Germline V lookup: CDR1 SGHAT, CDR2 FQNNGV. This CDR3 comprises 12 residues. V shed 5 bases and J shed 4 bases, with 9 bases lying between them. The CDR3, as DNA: TGTGCCAGCAGCCGCGGTGGGTACGAGCAGTACTTC. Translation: CASSRGGYEQYF.

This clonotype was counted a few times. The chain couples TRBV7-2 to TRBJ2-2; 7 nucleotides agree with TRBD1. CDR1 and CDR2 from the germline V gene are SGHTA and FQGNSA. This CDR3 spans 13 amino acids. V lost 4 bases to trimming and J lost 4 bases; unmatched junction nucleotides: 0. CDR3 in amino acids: CASSSGGTGELFF. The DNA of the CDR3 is TGTGCCAGCAGCTCAGGGGGCACCGGGGAGCTGTTTTTT.